The 5 T cell receptor beta chains presented below share a single source sample, sequenced in a study of neoadjuvant anti-PD-1 for oral cavity cancer (dated by TCRdb to the early 2020s). Library preparation was by the immunoSEQ multiplex PCR assay. Held by TCRdb, this immuneACCESS table contains in-frame sequences only and omits some clones. Under half of the omission traces to an unresolved V gene where checked; the cause of the rest is unknown. Recorded for this sample are 73,000 or so clones; roughly 84% of them occurred a single time. The leading ten clones occupy 3.4% of the sample. Per the publication, the time point label means: after neoadjuvant nivolumab, at surgical resection. The source material was PBMCs, sampled after nivolumab (anti-PD-1) treatment. Receptors were obtained from a person between 40 and 80 years old with oral cavity squamous cell carcinoma.

This clone was seen a few times. This chain uses TRBV11-2 with TRBJ1-4; D gene uncertain. The V end was cut by 5 bases, the J end by 2 bases, with 15 bases between. Germline assignment: CDR1 SGHAT and CDR2 FQNNGV. This CDR3 contains 16 residues. The CDR3 here is CASSLSGLTTNEKLFF. The DNA of the CDR3 is TGTGCCAGCAGCCTATCTGGACTAACTACTAATGAAAAACTGTTTTTT.

The chain combines TRBV2 with TRBJ1-5; D gene unclear. V lost 2 bases to trimming and J lost 0 bases, with 8 bases between them. Germline CDR1 SNHLY, CDR2 FYNNEI. This CDR3 spans 15 amino acids. CDR3 sequence reads: CASSETSFSNQPQHF. CDR3 DNA: TGTGCCAGCAGTGAAACGTCATTTAGCAATCAGCCCCAGCATTTT. Variable domain in full (rest from reference TRBV2 and TRBJ1-5): EPEVTQTPSHQVTQMGQEVILRCVPISNHLYFYWYRQILGQKVEFLVSFYNNEISEKSEIFDDQFSVERPDGSNFTLKIRSTKLEDSAMYFCASSETSFSNQPQHFGDGTRLSIL.

This clone was seen more than once but under ten times. The chain joins TRBV10-3 to TRBJ2-3, with TRBD1 matching 8 bases. Germline V lookup: CDR1 ENHRY, CDR2 SYGVKD. This CDR3 region has 13 residues. The V and J ends lost 3 bases and 5 bases, in that order; junction bases with no gene match: 1. The CDR3: CAISEGTGDTQYF. CDR3 coding DNA: TGTGCCATCAGTGAAGGGACAGGAGATACGCAGTATTTT.

This clone rates as medium-sized. This sequence joins TRBV6-6 and TRBJ2-7, with TRBD2 identical over 8 bases. The CDR3 is 12 residues long. Germline V gives CDR1 MNHNY, CDR2 SVGAGI (reference sequence). V lost 6 bases, J lost 4 bases, and 2 bases stayed unmatched. The CDR3 nucleotides read TGTGCCAGCAGACTAGCGGCTTACGAGCAGTACTTC. It translates to CASRLAAYEQYF.

This sequence joins TRBV15 and TRBJ2-3; 10 bases map to TRBD2. Trimming removed 4 bases from V and 6 bases from J; junction bases left unmatched: 13. This CDR3 region has 17 residues. Germline-derived CDR1 and CDR2 are LNHNV and YYDKDF (reference sequence). The CDR3 sequence is CATSTLVGLAGVDTQYF. The CDR3 DNA reads TGTGCCACCAGCACCCTCGTCGGGCTAGCGGGAGTCGATACGCAGTATTTT.